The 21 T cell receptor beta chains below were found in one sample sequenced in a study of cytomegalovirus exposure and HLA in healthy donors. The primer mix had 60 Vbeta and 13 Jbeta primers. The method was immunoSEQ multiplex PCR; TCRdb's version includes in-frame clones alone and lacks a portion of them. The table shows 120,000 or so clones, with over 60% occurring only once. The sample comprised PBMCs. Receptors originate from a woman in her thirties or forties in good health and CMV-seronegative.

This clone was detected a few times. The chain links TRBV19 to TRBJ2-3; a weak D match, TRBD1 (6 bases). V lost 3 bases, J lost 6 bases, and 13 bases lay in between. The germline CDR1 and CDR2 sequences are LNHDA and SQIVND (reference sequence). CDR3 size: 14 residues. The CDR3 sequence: CASSIGGFKDTQYF. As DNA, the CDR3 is TGTGCCAGTAGTATTGGGGGCTTTAAGGATACGCAGTATTTT.

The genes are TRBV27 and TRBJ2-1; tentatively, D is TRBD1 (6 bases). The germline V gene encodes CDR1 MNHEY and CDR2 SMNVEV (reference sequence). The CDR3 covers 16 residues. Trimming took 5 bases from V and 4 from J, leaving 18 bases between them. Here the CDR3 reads CASSKLRGSGYNEQFF. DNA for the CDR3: TGTGCCAGCAGTAAACTCAGGGGTTCAGGTTACAATGAGCAGTTCTTC.

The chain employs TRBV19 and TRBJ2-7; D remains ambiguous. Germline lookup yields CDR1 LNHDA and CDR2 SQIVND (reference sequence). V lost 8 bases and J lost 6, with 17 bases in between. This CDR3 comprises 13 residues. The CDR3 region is CASAATARSEQYF. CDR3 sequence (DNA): TGTGCCAGTGCGGCTACGGCGCGAAGCGAGCAGTACTTC.

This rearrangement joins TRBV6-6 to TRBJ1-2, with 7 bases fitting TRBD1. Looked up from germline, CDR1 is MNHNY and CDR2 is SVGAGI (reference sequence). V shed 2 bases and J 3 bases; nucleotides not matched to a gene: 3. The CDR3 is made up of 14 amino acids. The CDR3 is CASSYLGQYYGYTF. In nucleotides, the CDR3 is TGTGCCAGCAGTTACCTGGGACAGTACTATGGCTACACCTTC.

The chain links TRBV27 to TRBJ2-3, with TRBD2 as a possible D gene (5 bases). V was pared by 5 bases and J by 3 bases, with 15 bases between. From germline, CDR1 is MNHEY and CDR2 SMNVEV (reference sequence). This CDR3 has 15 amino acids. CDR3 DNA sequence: TGTGCCAGCAGTCCCTGGGCCGAGGGAACAGATACGCAGTATTTT. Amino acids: CASSPWAEGTDTQYF.

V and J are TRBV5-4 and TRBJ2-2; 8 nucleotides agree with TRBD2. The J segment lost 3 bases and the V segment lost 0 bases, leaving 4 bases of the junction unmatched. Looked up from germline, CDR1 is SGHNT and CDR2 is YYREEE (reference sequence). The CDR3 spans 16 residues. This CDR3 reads CASSLVISGDTGELFF. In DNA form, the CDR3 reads TGTGCCAGCAGCTTGGTTATTAGCGGGGACACCGGGGAGCTGTTTTTT.

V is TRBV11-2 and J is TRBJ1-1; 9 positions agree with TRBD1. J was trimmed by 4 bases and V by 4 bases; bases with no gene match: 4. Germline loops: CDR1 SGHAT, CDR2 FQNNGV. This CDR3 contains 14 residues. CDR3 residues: CASSYRGLGTEAFF. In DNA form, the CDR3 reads TGTGCCAGCAGCTACAGGGGGCTGGGCACTGAAGCTTTCTTT. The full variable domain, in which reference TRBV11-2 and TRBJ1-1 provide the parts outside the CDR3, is EAGVAQSPRYKIIEKRQSVAFWCNPISGHATLYWYQQILGQGPKLLIQFQNNGVVDDSQLPKDRFSAERLKGVDSTLKIQPAKLEDSAVYLCASSYRGLGTEAFFGQGTRLTVV.

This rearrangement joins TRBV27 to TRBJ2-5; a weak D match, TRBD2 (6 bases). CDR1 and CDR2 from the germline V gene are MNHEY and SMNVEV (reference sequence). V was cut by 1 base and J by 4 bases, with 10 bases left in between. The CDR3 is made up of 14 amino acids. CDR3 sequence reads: CASSLLAGGETQYF. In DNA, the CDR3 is TGTGCCAGCAGTTTATTGGCCGGGGGAGAGACCCAGTACTTC.

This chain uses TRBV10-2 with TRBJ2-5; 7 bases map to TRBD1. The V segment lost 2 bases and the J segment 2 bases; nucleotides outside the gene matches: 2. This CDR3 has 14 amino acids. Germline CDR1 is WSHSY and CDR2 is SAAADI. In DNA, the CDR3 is TGCGCCAGCAGTGAGACGACAGGGCAAGAGACCCAGTACTTC. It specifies CASSETTGQETQYF.

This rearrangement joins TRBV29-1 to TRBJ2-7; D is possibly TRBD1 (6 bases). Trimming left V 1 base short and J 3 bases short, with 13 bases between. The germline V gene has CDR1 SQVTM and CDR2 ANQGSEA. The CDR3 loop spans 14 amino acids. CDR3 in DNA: TGCAGCGTTGAAGCCCGGGACAATAGCTACGAGCAGTACTTC. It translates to CSVEARDNSYEQYF.

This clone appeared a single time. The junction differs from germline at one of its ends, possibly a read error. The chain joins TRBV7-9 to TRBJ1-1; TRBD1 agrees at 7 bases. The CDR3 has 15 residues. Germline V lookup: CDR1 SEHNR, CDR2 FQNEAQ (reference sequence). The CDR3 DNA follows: TGTTCCAGCAGCTTACCCGGACAGGTCCCCACTGAAGCTTTCTTT. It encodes CSSSLPGQVPTEAFF.

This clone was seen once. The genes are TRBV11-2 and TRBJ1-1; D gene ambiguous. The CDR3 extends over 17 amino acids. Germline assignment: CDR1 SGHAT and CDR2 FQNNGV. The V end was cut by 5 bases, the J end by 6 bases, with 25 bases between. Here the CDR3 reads CASSQSSPPAGEAEAFF. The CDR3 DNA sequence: TGTGCCAGCAGCCAATCTTCTCCCCCCGCGGGAGAAGCTGAAGCTTTCTTT.

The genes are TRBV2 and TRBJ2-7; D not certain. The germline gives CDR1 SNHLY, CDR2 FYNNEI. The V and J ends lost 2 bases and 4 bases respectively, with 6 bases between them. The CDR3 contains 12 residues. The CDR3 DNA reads TGTGCCAGCAGTGAAATATCTTACGAGCAGTACTTC. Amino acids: CASSEISYEQYF. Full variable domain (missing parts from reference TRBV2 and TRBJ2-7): EPEVTQTPSHQVTQMGQEVILRCVPISNHLYFYWYRQILGQKVEFLVSFYNNEISEKSEIFDDQFSVERPDGSNFTLKIRSTKLEDSAMYFCASSEISYEQYFGPGTRLTVT.

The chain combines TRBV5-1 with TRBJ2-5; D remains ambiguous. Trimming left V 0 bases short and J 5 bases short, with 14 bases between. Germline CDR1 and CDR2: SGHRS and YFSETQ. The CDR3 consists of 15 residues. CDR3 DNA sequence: TGCGCCAGCAGCTTGGAACGAAGCGCCAGTGAGACCCAGTACTTC. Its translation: CASSLERSASETQYF.

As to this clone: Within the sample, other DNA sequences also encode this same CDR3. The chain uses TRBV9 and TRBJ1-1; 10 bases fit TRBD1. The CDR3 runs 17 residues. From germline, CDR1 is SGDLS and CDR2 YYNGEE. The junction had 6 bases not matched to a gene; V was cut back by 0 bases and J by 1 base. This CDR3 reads CASSVVLRDRGNTEAFF. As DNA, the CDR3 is TGTGCCAGCAGCGTAGTTCTAAGGGACAGGGGGAACACTGAAGCTTTCTTT.

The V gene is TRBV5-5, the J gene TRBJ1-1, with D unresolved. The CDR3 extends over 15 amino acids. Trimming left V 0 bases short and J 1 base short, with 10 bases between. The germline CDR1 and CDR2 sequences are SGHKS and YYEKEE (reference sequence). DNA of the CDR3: TGTGCCAGCAGCTTGGAAGAGGCCAGGAACACTGAAGCTTTCTTT. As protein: CASSLEEARNTEAFF.

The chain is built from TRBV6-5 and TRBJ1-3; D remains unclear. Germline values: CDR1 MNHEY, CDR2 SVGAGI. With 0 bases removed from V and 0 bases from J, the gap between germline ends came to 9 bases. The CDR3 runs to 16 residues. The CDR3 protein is CASSYSAAHSGNTIYF. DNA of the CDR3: TGTGCCAGCAGTTACTCGGCAGCGCACTCTGGAAACACCATATATTTT.

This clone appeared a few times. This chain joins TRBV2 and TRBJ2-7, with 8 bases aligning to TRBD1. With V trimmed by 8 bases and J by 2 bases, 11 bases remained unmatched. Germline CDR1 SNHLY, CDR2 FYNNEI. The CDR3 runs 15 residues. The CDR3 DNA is TGTGCCAGCTCCCCTTTTACAGGGGGAACCTACGAGCAGTACTTC. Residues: CASSPFTGGTYEQYF. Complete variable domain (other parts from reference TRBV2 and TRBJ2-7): EPEVTQTPSHQVTQMGQEVILRCVPISNHLYFYWYRQILGQKVEFLVSFYNNEISEKSEIFDDQFSVERPDGSNFTLKIRSTKLEDSAMYFCASSPFTGGTYEQYFGPGTRLTVT.

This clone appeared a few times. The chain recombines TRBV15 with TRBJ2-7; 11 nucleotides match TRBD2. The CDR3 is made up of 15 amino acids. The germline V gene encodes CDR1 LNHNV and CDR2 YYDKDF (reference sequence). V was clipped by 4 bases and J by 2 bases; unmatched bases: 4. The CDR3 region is CATSTELAGAYEQYF. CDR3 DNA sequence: TGTGCCACCAGCACCGAACTAGCGGGGGCCTACGAGCAGTACTTC. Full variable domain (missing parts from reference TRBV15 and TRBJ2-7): DAMVIQNPRYQVTQFGKPVTLSCSQTLNHNVMYWYQQKSSQAPKLLFHYYDKDFNNEADTPDNFQSRRPNTSFCFLDIRSPGLGDTAMYLCATSTELAGAYEQYFGPGTRLTVT.

This CDR3 reads CASSQDYFSETQYF. The CDR3 DNA follows: TGTGCCAGCAGTCAGGACTATTTTTCGGAGACCCAGTACTTC. The V and J genes are TRBV6-5 and TRBJ2-5; a weak D match, TRBD2 (6 bases). V was clipped by 5 bases and J by 5 bases, with 15 bases between them. Per the germline V gene, CDR1 is MNHEY and CDR2 is SVGAGI. This CDR3 is built from 14 residues.

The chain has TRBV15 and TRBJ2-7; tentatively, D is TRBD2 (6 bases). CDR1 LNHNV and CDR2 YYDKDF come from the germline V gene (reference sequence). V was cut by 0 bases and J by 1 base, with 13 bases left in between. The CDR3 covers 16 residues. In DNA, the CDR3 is TGTGCCACCAGCAGAGATGGCGGGACGTCTTCCTACGAGCAGTACTTC. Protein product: CATSRDGGTSSYEQYF.